The 12 T cell receptor beta chains reported below all come from one sample, sequenced in a study of neoadjuvant anti-PD-1 for oral cavity cancer (dated by TCRdb to the early 2020s). Receptor libraries were prepared by the immunoSEQ multiplex PCR assay. TCRdb stores this immuneACCESS table with in-frame sequences only. Part of the clones is absent; in the studies checked, under half of the shortfall reflects unresolved V genes, and no reason is known for the rest. This sample gives under 14,000 clones in total; around 50% of them show up just once. The top ten constitute roughly 29% of the sample. This sample's time point label indicates: before neoadjuvant nivolumab. The material was tumor tissue, obtained before nivolumab (anti-PD-1) treatment. The receptors come from a person between 35 and 79 years old with oral cavity squamous cell carcinoma.

This clone was observed a single time. This chain joins TRBV5-6 and TRBJ2-7, with D tentatively TRBD1 or TRBD2 (5 bases each). There are 14 residues in the CDR3. The germline V gene encodes CDR1 SGHDT and CDR2 YYEEEE. V shed 3 bases and J shed 7 bases, with 17 bases lying between them. CDR3 loop: CASSSGRSFLEQYF. DNA of the CDR3: TGTGCCAGCAGCTCGGGACGGAGCTTCTTGGAGCAGTACTTC.

By frequency in the sample, this clone is medium-sized. The rearrangement uses TRBV5-6 and TRBJ1-4, with 8 bases that match TRBD1. The junction had 7 bases not matched to a gene; V was cut back by 4 bases and J by 8 bases. From germline, CDR1 is SGHDT and CDR2 YYEEEE. The CDR3 is 14 residues long. DNA for the CDR3: TGTGCCAGCAGCCTACGGACAGGGTCAGAAAAACTGTTTTTT. Its translation: CASSLRTGSEKLFF. The full variable domain, completed using reference TRBV5-6 and TRBJ1-4, is DAGVTQSPTHLIKTRGQQVTLRCSPKSGHDTVSWYQQALGQGPQFIFQYYEEEERQRGNFPDRFSGHQFPNYSSELNVNALLLGDSALYLCASSLRTGSEKLFFGSGTQLSVL.

The genes are TRBV7-9 and TRBJ2-7, with a weak D call TRBD1 (6 bases). Germline V lookup: CDR1 SEHNR, CDR2 FQNEAQ (reference sequence). Between the trimmed V and J ends, which lost 6 bases and 3 bases, there was a span of 15 bases. This CDR3 has 14 residues. The CDR3 here is CASSSTGNRYEQYF. DNA for the CDR3: TGTGCCAGCAGTAGTACAGGGAACCGCTACGAGCAGTACTTC.

The chain links TRBV6-1 to TRBJ1-2; no reliable D call. Germline V gives CDR1 MNHNS, CDR2 SASEGT. The CDR3 has 9 amino acids. V shed 5 bases and J shed 10 bases, with 5 bases lying between them. The CDR3 nucleotides are TGTGCCAGCAGTTACCCCTACACCTTC. Its protein product is CASSYPYTF.

V gene TRBV19 combines with J gene TRBJ2-1; D possibly corresponds to TRBD1 (6 bases). V lost 4 bases, J lost 0 bases, and 10 bases lay in between. This CDR3 comprises 15 residues. Germline-derived CDR1 and CDR2 are LNHDA and SQIVND (reference sequence). CDR3 protein: CASSKGGSSYNEQFF. The CDR3, as DNA: TGTGCCAGTAGTAAAGGGGGAAGCTCCTACAATGAGCAGTTCTTC.

J is TRBJ1-2 and V is TRBV2, with 12 bases identical to TRBD1. J lost 7 bases, V lost 8 bases, and 11 bases had no gene match. The CDR3 sequence is 15 residues long. Per the germline V gene, CDR1 is SNHLY and CDR2 is FYNNEI. CDR3 sequence reads: CASGGTGGAYSGYTF. In DNA, the CDR3 is TGTGCCAGCGGGGGGACAGGGGGCGCGTACTCTGGCTACACCTTC. Filled out from reference TRBV2 and TRBJ1-2, the complete variable domain reads EPEVTQTPSHQVTQMGQEVILRCVPISNHLYFYWYRQILGQKVEFLVSFYNNEISEKSEIFDDQFSVERPDGSNFTLKIRSTKLEDSAMYFCASGGTGGAYSGYTFGSGTRLTVV.

By share, this clone counts as large. The chain has TRBV14 and TRBJ2-7, with TRBD1 matching over 7 bases. The J segment lost 1 base and the V segment lost 2 bases, leaving 5 bases of the junction unmatched. This CDR3 comprises 15 residues. Germline V gene lookup returns CDR1 SGHDN and CDR2 FVKESK. The CDR3 region has the DNA TGTGCCAGCAGCCAAAGTAGGGGGCTGTCCTACGAGCAGTACTTC. Translated, it gives CASSQSRGLSYEQYF.

The chain uses TRBV18 and TRBJ1-2; no clear D. Trimming shortened V by 2 bases and J by 3 bases, and 7 bases separated the two germline ends. This CDR3 has 13 residues. The germline CDR1 and CDR2 sequences are KGHSH and LQKENI. In nucleotides, the CDR3 is TGTGCCAGCTCACCAGGGGAATACTATGGCTACACCTTC. This gives the protein CASSPGEYYGYTF.

By proportion, this clone is medium-sized. V gene TRBV7-9 combines with J gene TRBJ1-6, with a tentative D call TRBD1 (6 bases). The CDR3 contains 14 residues. Germline CDR1 is SEHNR and CDR2 is FQNEAQ (reference sequence). With 1 base removed from V and 10 bases from J, the gap between germline ends came to 11 bases. Here the CDR3 reads CASSLVQGSSPLHF. The CDR3 DNA reads TGTGCCAGCAGCTTAGTACAGGGAAGCTCACCCCTCCACTTT.

This clone was counted a few times. This sequence joins TRBV30 and TRBJ1-2, with TRBD1 matching 11 bases. The ends lost 8 bases at V and 5 bases at J; junction bases unmatched: 7. There are 13 residues in the CDR3. The germline V gene has CDR1 GTSNPN and CDR2 SVGIG (reference sequence). CDR3 sequence (DNA): TGTGCCCGGCGGGACAGGGGGACTTATGGCTACACCTTC. Its protein is CARRDRGTYGYTF.

CDR3 bases: TGTGCCAGCAGCTTAGGGGTAGGGTACTATGGCTACACCTTC. It is translated as CASSLGVGYYGYTF. V and J are TRBV7-2 and TRBJ1-2; no clear D. V lost 1 base and J 3 bases, leaving 9 bases between the germline ends. The CDR3 length is 14 residues. Germline V gene data show CDR1 as SGHTA and CDR2 as FQGNSA.

The chain has TRBV5-5 and TRBJ2-3; either TRBD1 or TRBD2 may supply D (5 bases each). This CDR3 has 15 residues. Germline V gives CDR1 SGHKS, CDR2 YYEKEE (reference sequence). V lost 0 bases and J lost 2, with 10 bases in between. Written as DNA, the CDR3 is TGTGCCAGCAGCTTGGGAGGGGCCCCCACAGATACGCAGTATTTT. Its translation: CASSLGGAPTDTQYF.